Sequencing of this TCR beta chain was carried out in a study of blood T cell repertoires in COVID-19. Whole-study context: The samples span acute and convalescent COVID-19 from the United States, Italy and Spain. T cells, B-cell-depleted T cells, or PBMCs supplied cDNA or gDNA.

V was clipped by 2 bases and J by 4 bases, with 15 bases between them. This CDR3 comprises 16 residues. Germline V lookup: CDR1 SGHRS, CDR2 YFSETQ. In the original workflow: Using reference gene primer amplification, nucleated cell counts were estimated. TCRdb keeps only in-frame clones here, not all; method: immunoSEQ multiplex PCR. Clonal size and the V and J genes are those of that table, whereas D and trimming came from the DNA. Of tens of thousands of clones detected, under 80% appear once; the ten largest clones hold 28%. This sequence originates from an elderly woman with active or convalescent COVID-19. The source material was peripheral blood. V usage is TRBV5-1 and J usage is TRBJ2-2, with D tentatively TRBD2 (5 bases). This CDR3 reads CASSLTSGFGTGELFF. The CDR3 region has the DNA TGCGCCAGCAGCTTAACATCGGGATTTGGCACCGGGGAGCTGTTTTTT.